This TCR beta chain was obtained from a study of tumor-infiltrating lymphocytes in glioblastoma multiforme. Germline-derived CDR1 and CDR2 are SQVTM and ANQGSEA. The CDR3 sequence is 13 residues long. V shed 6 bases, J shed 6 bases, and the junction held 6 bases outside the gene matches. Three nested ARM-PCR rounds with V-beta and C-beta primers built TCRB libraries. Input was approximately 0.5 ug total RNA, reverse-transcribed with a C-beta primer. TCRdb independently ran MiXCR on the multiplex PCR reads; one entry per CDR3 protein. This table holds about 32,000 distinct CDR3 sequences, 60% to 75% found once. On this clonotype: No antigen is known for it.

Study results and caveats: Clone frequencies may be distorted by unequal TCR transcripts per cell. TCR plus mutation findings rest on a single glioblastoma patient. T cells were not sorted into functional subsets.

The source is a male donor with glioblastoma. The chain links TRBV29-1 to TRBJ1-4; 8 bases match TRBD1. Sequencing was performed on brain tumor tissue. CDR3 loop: CSVGSGQDEKLFF. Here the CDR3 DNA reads TGCAGCGTCGGATCGGGACAGGATGAAAAACTGTTTTTT.